The next 22 T cell receptor beta chains were all read from a single sample in a study of T cells in Graves' hyperthyroidism and ophthalmopathy. Amplification targeted TCR beta CDR3 regions from RNA transcripts. HTBI primers were used for first-round RT-PCR of the TCR CDR3. TCRdb reprocessed the multiplex PCR reads via MiXCR and lists one record per CDR3 protein. The sample consists of tens of thousands of distinct CDR3 sequences, 45% to 50% of them appearing once. Sequenced sample: peripheral blood or thyroid tissue (not recorded which). The source of these receptors is a woman between 45 and 60 years old with Graves' hyperthyroidism.

This clonotype has a count of ten or more. V and J are TRBV29-1 and TRBJ1-2; no clear D. CDR1 is SQVTM and CDR2 is ANQGSEA in the germline V gene. V shed 4 bases and J shed 0 bases, with 9 bases lying between them. The CDR3 extends over 13 amino acids. Written as DNA, the CDR3 is TGCAGCGTTGTGGACGGAGCTAACTATGGCTACACCTTC. Amino acid sequence: CSVVDGANYGYTF.

This clonotype was seen a few times. The rearrangement uses TRBV19 and TRBJ1-1; D uncertain. This CDR3 is 15 amino acids long. V was clipped by 2 bases and J by 1 base, with 11 bases between them. The germline V gene has CDR1 LNHDA and CDR2 SQIVND (reference sequence). In nucleotides, the CDR3 is TGTGCCAGTAGTATACGGCCAAGCCGGAACACTGAAGCTTTCTTT. Its translation: CASSIRPSRNTEAFF. The whole variable domain, filled in from reference TRBV19 and TRBJ1-1, reads DGGITQSPKYLFRKEGQNVTLSCEQNLNHDAMYWYRQDPGQGLRLIYYSQIVNDFQKGDIAEGYSVSREKKESFPLTVTSAQKNPTAFYLCASSIRPSRNTEAFFGQGTRLTVV.

This sequence joins TRBV19 and TRBJ1-1, with 9 bases lining up with TRBD1. CDR3 length equals 15 residues. The V segment lost 4 bases and the J segment 4 bases; nucleotides outside the gene matches: 7. Germline V gives CDR1 LNHDA, CDR2 SQIVND (reference sequence). CDR3: CASSTRQGVGTEAFF. The CDR3 DNA sequence: TGTGCCAGTAGTACTCGACAGGGGGTGGGCACTGAAGCTTTCTTT.

In regard to this clonotype: A much larger clone sits a single nucleotide away, making a read error possible. V gene TRBV28 combines with J gene TRBJ2-7; 9 bases fit TRBD2. The CDR3 sequence is 14 residues long. CDR1 and CDR2 from the germline V gene are MDHEN and SYDVKM. CDR3 in amino acids: CATAVSSGSYERHF. The CDR3 DNA sequence: TGTGCCACAGCAGTTAGTAGCGGGAGTTACGAGCGGCACTTC.

This clonotype turned up a few times. One end of the junction varies from germline; a read error may be responsible. The rearrangement joins TRBV5-1 to TRBJ1-5, with 7 bases identical to TRBD1. This CDR3 contains 15 residues. Germline V lookup: CDR1 SGHRS, CDR2 YFSETQ. CDR3 coding DNA: TGTGCCAGCAGCTTCTCGACAGGGAGCAATCAGCCCCAGCATTTT. Amino acids: CASSFSTGSNQPQHF.

The gene calls are TRBV20-1 and TRBJ2-2; no firm D call. The V end was cut by 6 bases, the J end by 5 bases, with 22 bases between. The CDR3 spans 16 residues. The germline V gene has CDR1 DFQATT and CDR2 SNEGSKA (reference sequence). The chain's CDR3 is CSASSPDGVETGELFF. The CDR3 DNA reads as TGCAGTGCCAGCAGTCCAGACGGAGTAGAGACCGGGGAGCTGTTTTTT.

This clonotype came up many times. In nucleotides, the CDR3 is TGTGCCAGCAGTCCCCCAGGGACAGGGGGGGCACCCCTCCACTTT. This encodes CASSPPGTGGAPLHF. The rearrangement uses TRBV28 and TRBJ1-6, with TRBD1 identical over 11 bases. The CDR3 totals 15 residues. Losses at the gene ends were 5 bases for V and 11 bases for J; bases not matched to a gene: 8. Looked up from germline, CDR1 is MDHEN and CDR2 is SYDVKM.

The CDR3 here is CASSSGTGPYGYTF. The CDR3 DNA follows: TGTGCCAGCAGCTCGGGGACAGGGCCCTATGGCTACACCTTC. The J gene is TRBJ1-2, the V gene TRBV7-9, with TRBD1 matching 9 bases. The CDR3 spans 14 residues. From germline, CDR1 is SEHNR and CDR2 FQNEAQ (reference sequence). V lost 4 bases, J lost 4 bases, and 4 bases stayed unmatched.

This sequence joins TRBV20-1 and TRBJ2-7, with D perhaps TRBD2 (6 bases). This CDR3 has 12 residues. Germline V gene data show CDR1 as DFQATT and CDR2 as SNEGSKA (reference sequence). V lost 3 bases and J 9 bases, leaving 15 bases between the germline ends. The CDR3 protein is CSASGSPRGQYF. The CDR3 DNA sequence: TGCAGTGCTAGCGGGAGCCCCCGGGGGCAGTACTTC.

The V call is TRBV24-1, the J call TRBJ1-6; D not resolved. Germline lookup yields CDR1 KGHDR and CDR2 SFDVKD. V was clipped by 4 bases and J by 10 bases, with 10 bases between them. The CDR3 sequence is 13 residues long. The CDR3 DNA follows: TGTGCCACCAGTGACAACCAAGGATCACCCCTCCACTTT. It specifies CATSDNQGSPLHF.

The J gene is TRBJ2-2, the V gene TRBV24-1; 9 nucleotides agree with TRBD2. The CDR3 length is 19 residues. Germline CDR1 reads KGHDR; CDR2 reads SFDVKD. Unmatched junction bases numbered 15, after V lost 3 bases and J lost 5 bases. The CDR3 region has the DNA TGTGCCACCAGTGATCCCTCCGCCGGGGCGGGAGGGCATACCGGGGAGCTGTTTTTT. Amino acid sequence: CATSDPSAGAGGHTGELFF.

The chain joins TRBV19 to TRBJ1-2, with TRBD1 identical over 10 bases. The trim removed 4 bases at V and 5 bases at J, leaving 4 bases unmatched. Germline V CDR1 and CDR2: LNHDA, SQIVND (reference sequence). This CDR3 spans 14 amino acids. The CDR3 reads CASSTTGGLYGYTF. CDR3 sequence (DNA): TGTGCCAGTAGTACGACAGGGGGCTTGTATGGCTACACCTTC.

In regard to this clonotype: A much larger clone lies a single base off, so this may be a read error. The rearrangement links TRBV10-2 to TRBJ1-2; TRBD1 agrees at 9 bases. CDR3 length: 16 amino acids. Germline assignment: CDR1 WSHSY and CDR2 SAAADI. Written as DNA, the CDR3 is TGTGCCCGCAGCCAAGATGGTAGACAGGGGGGTAGTGGCTACACCTTC. It yields the protein CARSQDGRQGGSGYTF.

The chain uses TRBV7-6 and TRBJ2-7, with 9 bases that match TRBD2. V was pared by 3 bases and J by 7 bases, with 7 bases of the junction left unmatched. Germline values: CDR1 SGHVS, CDR2 FNYEAQ. The CDR3 covers 14 residues. The DNA of the CDR3 is TGTGCCAGCAGCTTCAGCATTAGCGGGAGAGAGCAGTACTTC. Protein sequence: CASSFSISGREQYF.

This clonotype was seen ten or more times. CDR3 loop: CSVEGQVYGYTF. CDR3 coding DNA: TGCAGCGTTGAAGGGCAGGTCTATGGCTACACCTTC. The V call is TRBV29-1, the J call TRBJ1-2, with D uncertain. V lost 1 base and J lost 4, with 7 bases in between. This CDR3 is built from 12 residues. Germline V gene lookup returns CDR1 SQVTM and CDR2 ANQGSEA.

There are many counts of this clonotype. The genes are TRBV11-2 and TRBJ1-1; D perhaps matches TRBD1 (5 bases). CDR1 is SGHAT, CDR2 FQNNGV, per germline. Trimming shortened V by 2 bases and J by 3 bases, and 16 bases separated the two germline ends. This CDR3 contains 16 residues. Written as DNA, the CDR3 is TGTGCCAGCAGCTTATTAAAGGTCTCCAGGGACACTGAAGCTTTCTTT. It is translated as CASSLLKVSRDTEAFF.

The chain has TRBV15 and TRBJ2-5; 12 positions agree with TRBD2. J lost 4 bases, V lost 3 bases, and 9 bases had no gene match. The CDR3 totals 17 residues. The V gene's germline CDR1 is LNHNV and CDR2 YYDKDF (reference sequence). The CDR3: CATSSARGLAGRETQYF. The CDR3 DNA reads as TGTGCCACCAGCAGTGCTAGGGGACTAGCGGGCAGAGAGACCCAGTACTTC.

This clonotype was counted at least ten times. This chain links TRBV28 with TRBJ1-2; D is perhaps TRBD1 (5 bases). Germline assignment: CDR1 MDHEN and CDR2 SYDVKM. CDR3 length equals 13 residues. Trimming removed 2 bases from V and 4 bases from J, with 8 bases in between. The CDR3 bases are TGTGCCAGCAGTTTACGGGACGGCTATGGCTACACCTTC. Translated: CASSLRDGYGYTF.

The chain employs TRBV7-2 and TRBJ2-5; D not certain. V shed 5 bases and J shed 5 bases, with 12 bases lying between them. The germline CDR1 and CDR2 sequences are SGHTA and FQGNSA. This CDR3 region has 13 residues. Here the CDR3 DNA reads TGTGCCAGCAGCCAGTTATCCGGGGAGACCCAGTACTTC. This translates into CASSQLSGETQYF.

The chain couples TRBV5-4 to TRBJ1-4; D is uncertain. Germline-derived CDR1 and CDR2 are SGHNT and YYREEE (reference sequence). The CDR3 consists of 15 residues. V lost 3 bases to trimming and J lost 2 bases, with 11 bases between them. CDR3 amino acids: CASSYSAGTNEKLFF. The CDR3 coding sequence is TGTGCCAGCAGCTACAGCGCCGGGACTAATGAAAAACTGTTTTTT.

The chain couples TRBV29-1 to TRBJ1-2, with 9 bases that match TRBD1. The CDR3 is 14 amino acids. Trimming cost V 3 bases and J 4 bases; bases outside gene matches: 6. Per germline, CDR1 SQVTM and CDR2 ANQGSEA. CDR3 sequence (DNA): TGCAGCGTTGAGAGGACAGGGGACGGCTATGGCTACACCTTC. Amino acid sequence: CSVERTGDGYGYTF.

Concerning this clonotype: The missing conserved phenylalanine or tryptophan at the end of this CDR3 makes a read error likely. CDR3: CAISESSGGSTGTQYS. The DNA of the CDR3 is TGCGCCATCAGTGAGTCAAGCGGGGGGAGCACAGGTACGCAGTATTCT. The rearrangement joins TRBV10-3 to TRBJ2-3, with 9 bases identical to TRBD2. CDR3 length: 16 residues. Germline values: CDR1 ENHRY, CDR2 SYGVKD.